This T cell receptor (beta chain) was retrieved from a study of blood T cell repertoires in COVID-19. TCRdb keeps only in-frame clones here, not all; method: immunoSEQ multiplex PCR. The sample holds under 80,000 clones, 86% seen once. The CDR3 has 14 amino acids. Trimming left V 1 base short and J 4 bases short, with 8 bases between. Germline CDR1 is MGHRA and CDR2 is YSYEKL. The genes are TRBV4-1 and TRBJ1-5; D remains ambiguous. The source of this sequence is a man between 50 and 59 years old with active COVID-19. Sample: peripheral blood. This chain's CDR3 is CASSQASPNQPQHF. As DNA, the CDR3 is TGCGCCAGCAGCCAAGCGAGTCCTAATCAGCCCCAGCATTTT.